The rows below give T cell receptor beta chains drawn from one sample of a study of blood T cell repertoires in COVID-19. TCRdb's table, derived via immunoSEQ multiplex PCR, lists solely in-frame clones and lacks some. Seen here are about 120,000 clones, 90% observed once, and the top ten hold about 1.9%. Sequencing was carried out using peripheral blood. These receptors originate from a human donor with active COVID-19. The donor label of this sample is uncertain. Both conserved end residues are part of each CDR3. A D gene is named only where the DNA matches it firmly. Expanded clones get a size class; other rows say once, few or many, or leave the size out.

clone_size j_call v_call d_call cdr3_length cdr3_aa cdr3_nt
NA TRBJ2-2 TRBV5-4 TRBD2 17 CASSPGRAGGATGELFF TGTGCCAGCAGCCCTGGACGAGCGGGGGGGGCCACCGGGGAGCTGTTTTTT
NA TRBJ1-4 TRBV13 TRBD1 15 CASSLSGQKIEKLFF TGTGCCAGCAGCTTATCGGGACAGAAGATTGAAAAACTGTTTTTT
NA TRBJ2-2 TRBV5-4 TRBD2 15 CASRTSGFETGELFF TGTGCCAGCAGGACTAGCGGGTTTGAGACCGGGGAGCTGTTTTTT
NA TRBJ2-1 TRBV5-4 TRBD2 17 CASSSTMAGGSYNEQFF TGTGCCAGCAGCTCGACTATGGCGGGGGGCTCCTACAATGAGCAGTTCTTC
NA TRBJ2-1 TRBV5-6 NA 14 CASSLDLASSEQFF TGTGCCAGCAGCCTGGACTTAGCTAGTAGTGAGCAGTTCTTC
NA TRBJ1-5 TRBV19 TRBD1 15 CASSPLGQGDQPQHF TGTGCCAGTAGTCCCTTGGGACAGGGAGATCAGCCCCAGCATTTT
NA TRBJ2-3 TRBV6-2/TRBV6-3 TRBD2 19 CASSYRTSGGPMDTDTQYF TGTGCCAGCAGTTACAGAACTAGCGGGGGGCCAATGGACACAGATACGCAGTATTTT
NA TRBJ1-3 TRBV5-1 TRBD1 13 CASSPGGTDTIYF TGCGCCAGCAGCCCAGGGGGCACAGACACCATATATTTT
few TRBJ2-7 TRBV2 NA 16 CASSGVEGLSSYEQYF TGTGCCAGCAGTGGGGTGGAGGGGTTAAGCTCCTACGAGCAGTACTTC
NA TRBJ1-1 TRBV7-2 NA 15 CASSLALAGANEAFF TGTGCCAGCAGCTTAGCGCTGGCAGGCGCCAATGAAGCTTTCTTT
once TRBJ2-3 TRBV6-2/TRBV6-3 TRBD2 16 CASSYLGGAVTDTQYF TGTGCCAGCAGTTACCTCGGGGGGGCCGTGACAGATACGCAGTATTTT
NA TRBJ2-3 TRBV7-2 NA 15 CASSLGGFFTDTQYF TGTGCCAGCAGCTTAGGCGGTTTCTTCACAGATACGCAGTATTTT
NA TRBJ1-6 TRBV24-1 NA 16 CATSGGTSSYNSPLHF TGTGCCACCAGTGGAGGCACCAGCTCCTATAATTCACCCCTCCACTTT
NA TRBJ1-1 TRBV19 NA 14 CASSLYPGNTEAFF TGTGCCAGTAGTTTGTATCCGGGGAACACTGAAGCTTTCTTT